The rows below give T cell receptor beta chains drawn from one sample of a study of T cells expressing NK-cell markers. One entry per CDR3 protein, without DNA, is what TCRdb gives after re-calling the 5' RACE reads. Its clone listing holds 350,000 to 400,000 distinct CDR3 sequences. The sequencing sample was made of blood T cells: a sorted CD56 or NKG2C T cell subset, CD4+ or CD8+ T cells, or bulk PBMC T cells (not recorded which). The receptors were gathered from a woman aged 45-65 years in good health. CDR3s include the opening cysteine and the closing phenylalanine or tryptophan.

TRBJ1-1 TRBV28 CAILETGRGAFF
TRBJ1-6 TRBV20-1 CSGTTATPNSPLHF
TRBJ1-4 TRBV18 CASSPPDSPKLFF
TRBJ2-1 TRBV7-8 CASSLFASGRPIDNEQFF
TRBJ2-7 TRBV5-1 CASSPLAGGPHEQYF
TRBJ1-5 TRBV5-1 CASSLGQGRNQPQHF
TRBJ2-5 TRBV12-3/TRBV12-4 CASSFYGGPVETQYF
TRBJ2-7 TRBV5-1 CASSLGRQGGGYEQYF
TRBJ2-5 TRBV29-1 CSVEDLHSLRLETQYF
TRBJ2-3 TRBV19 CASSTRGGSTDTQYF
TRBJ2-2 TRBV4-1 CASSETHRTVNTGELFF
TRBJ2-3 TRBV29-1 CSASADSTDTQYF
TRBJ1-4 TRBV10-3 CAIRGVSGEKLFF
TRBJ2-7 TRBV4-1 CASSPQWRSGTFSYEQYF
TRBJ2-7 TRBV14 CASSQDPGLADEQYF
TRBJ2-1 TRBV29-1 CSVRGGGEQFF
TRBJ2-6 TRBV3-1 CASSQDPAGASGANVLTF
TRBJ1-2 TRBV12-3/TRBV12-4 CASTSRRGAGGYTF
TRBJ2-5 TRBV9 CASSARPGTDTQETQYF
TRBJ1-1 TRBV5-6 CASSLPRRYTEAFF